The entry below describes one T cell receptor delta chain. Its antigen is unidentified. The data stem from a study of Vδ1+ human thymocytes. Overall study findings and caveats: In the thymus, TRG and TRD repertoires looked highly polyclonal with Gaussian CDR3 lengths. Bulk repertoire data may be misinterpreted because of unexpected Vdelta2 sequences.

Alphabeta T cells were depleted, then CD3+ Vdelta1+ Vdelta2- thymocytes were FACS-sorted. Sorted Vdelta1+ thymocytes were 98% to 99.6% pure. Extracted RNA was reverse transcribed into cDNA. Multiplex PCR used pooled V-gene forward primers and a constant-region reverse primer to amplify CDR3s. TCRdb reanalysed the multiplex PCR reads with CATT. The data contain approximately 58,000 delta-chain clones, approximately 16% of them singletons. The CDR3 spans 19 residues. Germline V gives CDR1 TSWWSYY, CDR2 QGS. V dropped 0 bases and J dropped 0; count of bases not matched to a gene: 12. This TCR was recovered from a girl in the first two years of life who had congenital heart surgery. Sequencing input: Vdelta1+ gamma-delta thymocytes from the thymus. Stated subset: FACS-sorted CD3+ TCRalphabeta- TCRVdelta1+ TCRVdelta2- thymocytes. The chain uses TRDV1 and TRDJ1, with TRDD3 matching 8 bases. CDR3 in DNA: TGTGCTCTTGGGGAACTAGCAGATTGGGGGATCGTATACACCGATAAACTCATCTTT. It is translated as CALGELADWGIVYTDKLIF.